Below, 18 T cell receptor beta chains from the same sample are listed, as sequenced in a study of T cells in Graves' hyperthyroidism and ophthalmopathy. RNA transcripts provided the source from which TCR beta CDR3 regions were amplified. The primer set for the first-round RT-PCR of the TCR CDR3 was HTBI. TCRdb re-analysed the multiplex PCR reads in MiXCR, keeping a single row per CDR3 protein. The data hold approximately 600,000 distinct CDR3 sequences, with around 21% observed a single time. Source material: blood. These receptors were taken from a man aged 30-40 years with Graves' ophthalmopathy.

This clonotype was seen many times. V gene TRBV30 combines with J gene TRBJ1-1; the D gene is possibly TRBD1 (5 bases). Trimming cost V 2 bases and J 9 bases, with 16 bases left between them. Per the germline V gene, CDR1 is GTSNPN and CDR2 is SVGIG (reference sequence). CDR3 length equals 13 residues. The CDR3 spells CAWSRGERRQAFF. DNA for the CDR3: TGTGCCTGGAGTCGAGGGGAGAGGAGGCAAGCTTTCTTT.

This clonotype was picked up many times. This chain links TRBV7-8 with TRBJ2-7; D remains ambiguous. CDR1 SGHVS and CDR2 FQNEAQ come from the germline V gene. The CDR3 loop spans 16 amino acids. The V end was cut by 1 base, the J end by 2 bases, with 15 bases between. CDR3 residues: CASSLGRPTVPYEQYF. Here the CDR3 DNA reads TGTGCCAGCAGCTTAGGGCGCCCTACGGTGCCCTACGAGCAGTACTTC.

This clonotype showed up many times. The chain recombines TRBV3-1 with TRBJ1-1; 7 bases fit TRBD1. V was clipped by 4 bases and J by 1 base; unmatched bases: 3. This CDR3 comprises 14 residues. The germline V gene encodes CDR1 LGHDT and CDR2 YNNKEL (reference sequence). This CDR3 is CASSRGQQNTEAFF. For the CDR3, the DNA is TGTGCCAGCAGCCGGGGACAGCAGAACACTGAAGCTTTCTTT.

This clonotype was found a few times. The chain is built from TRBV28 and TRBJ2-5; 9 bases map to TRBD2. The CDR3 loop spans 17 amino acids. Germline values: CDR1 MDHEN, CDR2 SYDVKM. With V trimmed by 3 bases and J by 4 bases, 12 bases remained unmatched. The DNA for the CDR3 is TGTGCCAGCAGTTTTGGCAATCGAGCGGGAGGAAGAGAGACCCAGTACTTC. Protein sequence: CASSFGNRAGGRETQYF. The complete variable domain, with remaining parts taken from reference TRBV28 and TRBJ2-5, reads DVKVTQSSRYLVKRTGEKVFLECVQDMDHENMFWYRQDPGLGLRLIYFSYDVKMKEKGDIPEGYSVSREKKERFSLILESASTNQTSMYLCASSFGNRAGGRETQYFGPGTRLLVL.

This clonotype was observed a few times. The chain couples TRBV10-3 to TRBJ2-3, with D possibly being TRBD1 (7 bases). Trimming left V 10 bases short and J 2 bases short, with 16 bases between. The CDR3 is made up of 14 amino acids. The germline gives CDR1 ENHRY, CDR2 SYGVKD. The CDR3 sequence: CATYSGQVTDTQYF. CDR3 DNA sequence: TGTGCCACGTATAGCGGACAGGTCACAGATACGCAGTATTTT.

This clonotype was detected ten times or more. J is TRBJ1-4 and V is TRBV18; no reliable D call. The CDR3 consists of 13 residues. Germline V gives CDR1 KGHSH, CDR2 LQKENI. V was trimmed by 3 bases and J by 8 bases, leaving 10 bases between them. The CDR3 here is CASSPDPREKLFF. The CDR3 DNA sequence: TGTGCCAGCTCACCGGACCCTCGGGAAAAACTGTTTTTT. The full variable domain, its missing parts supplied by reference TRBV18 and TRBJ1-4, is NAGVMQNPRHLVRRRGQEARLRCSPMKGHSHVYWYRQLPEEGLKFMVYLQKENIIDESGMPKERFSAEFPKEGPSILRIQQVVRGDSAAYFCASSPDPREKLFFGSGTQLSVL.

There are a few counts of this clonotype. The rearrangement links TRBV18 to TRBJ2-7; D is unclear. CDR1 and CDR2 (germline): KGHSH, LQKENI. The CDR3 contains 11 residues. V was shortened by 8 bases and J by 3 bases, with 8 bases between the two germline ends. Written as DNA, the CDR3 is TGTGCCAGCCGACACGACTACGAGCAGTACTTC. Protein: CASRHDYEQYF.

The J gene is TRBJ1-1, the V gene TRBV12-3 or TRBV12-4, with D maybe TRBD1 (6 bases). The CDR3 contains 13 residues. V gave up 9 bases and J gave up 1 base, with 12 bases separating them. The CDR3 sequence is CASRGRENTEAFF. DNA for the CDR3: TGTGCCAGTAGGGGGAGAGAGAACACTGAAGCTTTCTTT.

This clonotype was counted at least ten times. V gene TRBV18 combines with J gene TRBJ1-4; D ambiguous. Germline V gives CDR1 KGHSH, CDR2 LQKENI. Deletions cut 0 bases from V and 5 bases from J, with 10 bases between. The CDR3 totals 15 residues. The CDR3 loop reads CASSPPNGVNEKLFF. CDR3 in DNA: TGTGCCAGCTCACCACCGAACGGGGTGAATGAAAAACTGTTTTTT.

This clonotype was observed many times. This chain connects TRBV7-2 to TRBJ1-2; D is unresolved. The CDR3 sequence is 15 residues long. The germline V gene has CDR1 SGHTA and CDR2 FQGNSA. V was trimmed by 4 bases and J by 3 bases, leaving 15 bases between them. This chain's CDR3 is CASSSAQAVDYGYTF. In DNA, the CDR3 is TGTGCCAGCAGCTCCGCGCAGGCTGTTGACTATGGCTACACCTTC. Full variable domain (missing parts from reference TRBV7-2 and TRBJ1-2): GAGVSQSPSNKVTEKGKDVELRCDPISGHTALYWYRQSLGQGLEFLIYFQGNSAPDKSGLPSDRFSAERTGGSVSTLTIQRTQQEDSAVYLCASSSAQAVDYGYTFGSGTRLTVV.

This clonotype occurred a few times. The rearrangement links TRBV7-3 to TRBJ2-1, with 13 bases lining up with TRBD2. After removal of 5 bases from V and 8 bases from J, the junction contained 12 bases not matched to a gene. Germline V lookup: CDR1 SGHTA, CDR2 FQGTGA. There are 17 residues in the CDR3. Here the CDR3 DNA reads TGTGCCAGCAGCCCCGTTGGTGGGACTAGCGGGACCCATGAGCAGTTCTTC. This translates into CASSPVGGTSGTHEQFF.

This chain connects TRBV19 to TRBJ1-2; a weak D match, TRBD1 (6 bases). CDR1 is LNHDA, CDR2 SQIVND, per germline (reference sequence). Trimming removed 5 bases from V and 4 bases from J, with 11 bases in between. The CDR3 is made up of 13 amino acids. CDR3 in amino acids: CASSPGELYGYTF. CDR3 DNA sequence: TGTGCCAGTAGTCCAGGGGAACTCTATGGCTACACCTTC.

At least ten counts were recorded for this clonotype. V gene TRBV18 combines with J gene TRBJ1-5; the D gene is possibly TRBD1 (6 bases). V shed 2 bases and J shed 5 bases, with 19 bases lying between them. The CDR3 length is 17 residues. Germline V gives CDR1 KGHSH, CDR2 LQKENI. CDR3 DNA: TGTGCCAGCTCACCAAACGCAGTAGGCAGGGGCGATCAGCCCCAGCATTTT. This codes for CASSPNAVGRGDQPQHF. Drawing the rest from reference TRBV18 and TRBJ1-5, the complete variable domain is NAGVMQNPRHLVRRRGQEARLRCSPMKGHSHVYWYRQLPEEGLKFMVYLQKENIIDESGMPKERFSAEFPKEGPSILRIQQVVRGDSAAYFCASSPNAVGRGDQPQHFGDGTRLSIL.

This clonotype was observed at least ten times. J is TRBJ1-1 and V is TRBV10-3; TRBD1 matches 8 bases. The CDR3 runs to 15 residues. Germline V gene data show CDR1 as ENHRY and CDR2 as SYGVKD. J was trimmed by 4 bases and V by 7 bases; bases with no gene match: 11. In DNA form, the CDR3 reads TGTGCCATCACCAAAGGACAGGGAGGGAGCACTGAAGCTTTCTTT. This sequence encodes CAITKGQGGSTEAFF.

Turning to this clonotype: A clone one base away is much larger, so this may be a read error. CDR3 nucleotides: TGTGCCAGCAGCCCGGGATCGACTAGGGAGACCCAGTACTTC. It yields the protein CASSPGSTRETQYF. This sequence joins TRBV7-2 and TRBJ2-5, with D possibly matching TRBD2 (6 bases). V shed 5 bases and J shed 5 bases, with 15 bases lying between them. Looked up from germline, CDR1 is SGHTA and CDR2 is FQGNSA. The CDR3 is made up of 14 amino acids.

The chain is built from TRBV4-1 and TRBJ1-2, with D hard to call. The germline V gene has CDR1 MGHRA and CDR2 YSYEKL. V lost 1 base and J lost 6, with 15 bases in between. The CDR3 covers 15 residues. The CDR3 here is CASSQVGPILDGYTF. DNA for the CDR3: TGCGCCAGCAGCCAAGTTGGTCCGATCCTCGATGGCTACACCTTC.

Ten or more counts support this clonotype. The chain uses TRBV11-2 and TRBJ2-7; D gene unclear. Trimming left V 4 bases short and J 3 bases short, with 16 bases between. The CDR3 has 15 residues. Germline V CDR1 and CDR2: SGHAT, FQNNGV. The CDR3 here is CASSSSDFVGYEQYF. The CDR3 region has the DNA TGTGCCAGCAGCTCCTCCGATTTTGTAGGCTACGAGCAGTACTTC.

This chain links TRBV7-2 with TRBJ1-3; 7 bases match TRBD1. This CDR3 contains 14 residues. Germline-derived CDR1 and CDR2 are SGHTA and FQGNSA. The V gene end was trimmed by 5 bases and the J gene end by 2 bases; junction bases not matched to a gene: 3. The CDR3 nucleotides are TGTGCCAGCAGCGATACAGGGGCTGGAAACACCATATATTTT. This gives the protein CASSDTGAGNTIYF.